A selection of T cell receptor beta chains follows, all from one sample in a study of blood T cell repertoires in COVID-19. Data came from immunoSEQ multiplex PCR; TCRdb stores just in-frame clones and leaves some out. The sample contains 95,000 to 150,000 clones, around 86% of which appear only once. The sample consisted of peripheral blood. The source is a man aged 40-49 years with acute or convalescent COVID-19. CDR3s include the opening cysteine and the closing phenylalanine or tryptophan. The D gene is left open where the match is weak. Clone size, where shown, is once, few, many, or a class for clones that have expanded.

j_call: TRBJ2-2
d_call: NA
clone_size: NA
v_call: TRBV6-5
cdr3_length: 13
cdr3_nt: TGTGCCAGCAGTCCCGCTAGCTTCGGGGAGCTGTTTTTT
cdr3_aa: CASSPASFGELFF

j_call: TRBJ1-2
d_call: NA
clone_size: NA
v_call: TRBV5-1
cdr3_length: 12
cdr3_nt: TGCGCCAGCAGAGAGGCACTTTATGGCTACACCTTC
cdr3_aa: CASREALYGYTF

j_call: TRBJ1-2
d_call: NA
clone_size: NA
v_call: TRBV7-2
cdr3_length: 14
cdr3_nt: TGTGCCAGCAGCTCACGGAGCAGGGATGTTCGCTACACCTTC
cdr3_aa: CASSSRSRDVRYTF

j_call: TRBJ1-1
d_call: NA
clone_size: once
v_call: TRBV10-3
cdr3_length: 13
cdr3_nt: TGTGCCATGACCGGGACACCGAACACTGAAGCTTTCTTT
cdr3_aa: CAMTGTPNTEAFF

j_call: TRBJ2-2
d_call: NA
clone_size: once
v_call: TRBV6-6
cdr3_length: 19
cdr3_nt: TGTGCCAGCAGCCGAGAAAGTTCTGGGTCGGGAGTTGGGACCGGGGAGCTGTTTTTT
cdr3_aa: CASSRESSGSGVGTGELFF

j_call: TRBJ1-2
d_call: NA
clone_size: NA
v_call: TRBV11-2
cdr3_length: 13
cdr3_nt: TGTGCCAGCAACAATCTTCAGGGGATTGGCTACACCTTC
cdr3_aa: CASNNLQGIGYTF

j_call: TRBJ1-1
d_call: NA
clone_size: NA
v_call: TRBV6-5
cdr3_length: 16
cdr3_nt: TGTGCCAGCAGTTACGGAGGGGCCCTCGGGAACACTGAAGCTTTCTTT
cdr3_aa: CASSYGGALGNTEAFF

j_call: TRBJ1-5
d_call: TRBD1
clone_size: few
v_call: TRBV5-5
cdr3_length: 18
cdr3_nt: TGTGCCAGCAGCTTGTATGGGACAGGGGACTATAGCAATCAGCCCCAGCATTTT
cdr3_aa: CASSLYGTGDYSNQPQHF

j_call: TRBJ1-3
d_call: NA
clone_size: NA
v_call: TRBV9
cdr3_length: 17
cdr3_nt: TGTGCCAGCAGCATGACTCCGGGATCCGACTCTGGAAACACCATATATTTT
cdr3_aa: CASSMTPGSDSGNTIYF

j_call: TRBJ1-6
d_call: NA
clone_size: NA
v_call: TRBV30
cdr3_length: 13
cdr3_nt: TGTGCCTGGAGGGAGGGGAATAATTCACCCCTCCACTTT
cdr3_aa: CAWREGNNSPLHF

j_call: TRBJ2-6
d_call: NA
clone_size: NA
v_call: TRBV5-5
cdr3_length: 19
cdr3_nt: TGTGCCAGCAGCTTGGATAGCCCCCGGGGAGTTGGTGGGGCCAACGTCCTGACTTTC
cdr3_aa: CASSLDSPRGVGGANVLTF

j_call: TRBJ1-1
d_call: TRBD1
clone_size: NA
v_call: TRBV5-1
cdr3_length: 11
cdr3_nt: TGCGCCAGCAGCCGTGGGACAGAGGCTTTCTTT
cdr3_aa: CASSRGTEAFF

j_call: TRBJ2-1
d_call: TRBD2
clone_size: NA
v_call: TRBV7-9
cdr3_length: 17
cdr3_nt: TGTGCCAGCAGCTTAAGGACTAGCGGGAGCAAAAACAATGAGCAGTTCTTC
cdr3_aa: CASSLRTSGSKNNEQFF

j_call: TRBJ2-1
d_call: TRBD2
clone_size: once
v_call: TRBV7-8
cdr3_length: 18
cdr3_nt: TGTGCCAGCAGCCTACTAGCGGGGGCCGTGAGCTCCTACAATGAGCAGTTCTTC
cdr3_aa: CASSLLAGAVSSYNEQFF

j_call: TRBJ1-1
d_call: NA
clone_size: NA
v_call: TRBV6-1
cdr3_length: 13
cdr3_nt: TGTGCCAGCAGTGAAGCCATACAGGGATGGGCTTTCTTT
cdr3_aa: CASSEAIQGWAFF

j_call: TRBJ1-2
d_call: TRBD1
clone_size: NA
v_call: TRBV5-6
cdr3_length: 13
cdr3_nt: TGTGCCAGCAGCCCACGGACAGGGGATGGCTACACCTTC
cdr3_aa: CASSPRTGDGYTF

j_call: TRBJ2-1
d_call: TRBD1
clone_size: NA
v_call: TRBV5-5
cdr3_length: 15
cdr3_nt: TGTGCCAGCAGCCCGGGGACAGGACCCTACAATGAGCAGTTCTTC
cdr3_aa: CASSPGTGPYNEQFF

j_call: TRBJ1-1
d_call: NA
clone_size: NA
v_call: TRBV7-2
cdr3_length: 14
cdr3_nt: TGTGCCAGCCGCAAAAGGGGGATGAACACTGAAGCTTTCTTT
cdr3_aa: CASRKRGMNTEAFF

j_call: TRBJ2-5
d_call: TRBD1
clone_size: NA
v_call: TRBV19
cdr3_length: 17
cdr3_nt: TGTGCCAGTAGCACCATCGGGACAGTCGGGGCCCGGGAGACCCAGTACTTC
cdr3_aa: CASSTIGTVGARETQYF

j_call: TRBJ1-1
d_call: TRBD1
clone_size: NA
v_call: TRBV28
cdr3_length: 16
cdr3_nt: TGTGCCAGCAGTCCCGCCTGGGGGACAGGTAGAACTGAAGCTTTCTTT
cdr3_aa: CASSPAWGTGRTEAFF

j_call: TRBJ1-5
d_call: NA
clone_size: NA
v_call: TRBV6-5
cdr3_length: 13
cdr3_nt: TGTGCCAGCTTCAGGGCCGAAGGTCAGCCCCAGCATTTT
cdr3_aa: CASFRAEGQPQHF

j_call: TRBJ2-4
d_call: NA
clone_size: NA
v_call: TRBV19
cdr3_length: 16
cdr3_nt: TGTGCCAGTAGCGGACCCCCGACAGTAGCCAAAAACATTCAGTACTTC
cdr3_aa: CASSGPPTVAKNIQYF

j_call: TRBJ1-1
d_call: TRBD1
clone_size: NA
v_call: TRBV6-5
cdr3_length: 13
cdr3_nt: TGTGCCAGCGTGTCAGGGGGCTACACTGAAGCTTTCTTT
cdr3_aa: CASVSGGYTEAFF

j_call: TRBJ1-4
d_call: NA
clone_size: NA
v_call: TRBV10-2
cdr3_length: 15
cdr3_nt: TGCGCCAGCAGCACTCAGGGGCCGGCTAATGAAAAACTGTTTTTT
cdr3_aa: CASSTQGPANEKLFF

j_call: TRBJ2-7
d_call: NA
clone_size: NA
v_call: TRBV7-8
cdr3_length: 14
cdr3_nt: TGTGCCAGCAGCTTAGGGTGGACTACATACGAGCAGTACTTC
cdr3_aa: CASSLGWTTYEQYF

j_call: TRBJ2-2
d_call: TRBD2
clone_size: once
v_call: TRBV10-2
cdr3_length: 16
cdr3_nt: TGCGCCAGCATGGACTTAGCGGGGGGGAACACCGGGGAGCTGTTTTTT
cdr3_aa: CASMDLAGGNTGELFF

j_call: TRBJ2-1
d_call: TRBD2
clone_size: NA
v_call: TRBV9
cdr3_length: 14
cdr3_nt: TGTGCCAGCAGCAATAGCGGGAGTACGGATGAGCAGTTCTTC
cdr3_aa: CASSNSGSTDEQFF

j_call: TRBJ2-5
d_call: NA
clone_size: NA
v_call: TRBV21-1
cdr3_length: 15
cdr3_nt: TGTGCCAGCAGCACCGGGACTAGCGGGACCAAGACCCAGTACTTC
cdr3_aa: CASSTGTSGTKTQYF

j_call: TRBJ1-4
d_call: NA
clone_size: NA
v_call: TRBV7-9
cdr3_length: 13
cdr3_nt: TGTGCCAGCAGCCCTGGGACAATTCGAAAACTGTTTTTT
cdr3_aa: CASSPGTIRKLFF

j_call: TRBJ1-4
d_call: NA
clone_size: NA
v_call: TRBV18
cdr3_length: 15
cdr3_nt: TGTGCCAGCTCACCATTGCGGGGGCCAAATGAAAAACTGTTTTTT
cdr3_aa: CASSPLRGPNEKLFF

j_call: TRBJ2-3
d_call: TRBD1
clone_size: NA
v_call: TRBV5-1
cdr3_length: 15
cdr3_nt: TGCGCCAGCAGCTTGGGACAGGGGAGCACAGATACGCAGTATTTT
cdr3_aa: CASSLGQGSTDTQYF

j_call: TRBJ1-4
d_call: NA
clone_size: NA
v_call: TRBV9
cdr3_length: 13
cdr3_nt: TGTGCCAGCAGCAGGGGAACAAATGAAAAACTGTTTTTT
cdr3_aa: CASSRGTNEKLFF

j_call: TRBJ1-6
d_call: NA
clone_size: NA
v_call: TRBV3-1/TRBV3-2
cdr3_length: 14
cdr3_nt: TGTGCCAGCAGCCCAACACAGCTCCGGTCACCCCTCCACTTT
cdr3_aa: CASSPTQLRSPLHF

j_call: TRBJ1-5
d_call: TRBD1
clone_size: once
v_call: TRBV6-5
cdr3_length: 15
cdr3_nt: TGTGCCAGCAGAACTGGACAGGGCTCCAATCAGCCCCAGCATTTT
cdr3_aa: CASRTGQGSNQPQHF

j_call: TRBJ1-5
d_call: NA
clone_size: NA
v_call: TRBV6-1
cdr3_length: 15
cdr3_nt: TGTGCCAGCAGTGAACTTAACAGTAGCAATCAGCCCCAGCATTTT
cdr3_aa: CASSELNSSNQPQHF

j_call: TRBJ1-6
d_call: NA
clone_size: NA
v_call: TRBV28
cdr3_length: 15
cdr3_nt: TGTGCCAGCAGCCTCCCTGGGGAGGGTGGTTCACCCCTCCACTTT
cdr3_aa: CASSLPGEGGSPLHF

j_call: TRBJ1-1
d_call: NA
clone_size: NA
v_call: TRBV11-2
cdr3_length: 15
cdr3_nt: TGTGCCAGCAGCTTAGTTGCGGTCATGAACACTGAAGCTTTCTTT
cdr3_aa: CASSLVAVMNTEAFF

j_call: TRBJ1-4
d_call: NA
clone_size: NA
v_call: TRBV7-9
cdr3_length: 15
cdr3_nt: TGTGCCAGCAGCTTAGCGGTCGGGGGATCGGAAAAACTGTTTTTT
cdr3_aa: CASSLAVGGSEKLFF

j_call: TRBJ2-7
d_call: TRBD1
clone_size: NA
v_call: TRBV5-6
cdr3_length: 15
cdr3_nt: TGTGCCAGCAGCTTTATTGGACAGGGGTTCTACGAGCAGTACTTC
cdr3_aa: CASSFIGQGFYEQYF

j_call: TRBJ1-4
d_call: NA
clone_size: NA
v_call: TRBV4-3
cdr3_length: 14
cdr3_nt: TGCGCCAGCAGCCAACAACAGGGTTTGGAAAAACTGTTTTTT
cdr3_aa: CASSQQQGLEKLFF

j_call: TRBJ2-1
d_call: TRBD1
clone_size: NA
v_call: TRBV11-3
cdr3_length: 15
cdr3_nt: TGTGCCAGCAGCCCCCGCCAGGGGGCATACAATGAGCAGTTCTTC
cdr3_aa: CASSPRQGAYNEQFF

j_call: TRBJ1-3
d_call: NA
clone_size: NA
v_call: TRBV7-2
cdr3_length: 16
cdr3_nt: TGTGCCAGCAGCTTATATAGCGGGACATTTGGAAACACCATATATTTT
cdr3_aa: CASSLYSGTFGNTIYF

j_call: TRBJ1-2
d_call: TRBD1
clone_size: NA
v_call: TRBV18
cdr3_length: 15
cdr3_nt: TGTGCCAGCTCACCGGAGACAGGGTACGACTATGGCTACACCTTC
cdr3_aa: CASSPETGYDYGYTF

j_call: TRBJ2-7
d_call: TRBD1
clone_size: NA
v_call: TRBV7-8
cdr3_length: 14
cdr3_nt: TGTGCCAGCAGCTCGAGACAGGGGGCCTACGAGCAGTACTTC
cdr3_aa: CASSSRQGAYEQYF

j_call: TRBJ2-3
d_call: TRBD2
clone_size: NA
v_call: TRBV19
cdr3_length: 16
cdr3_nt: TGTGCCAGTAGTATAGGGGGACTAGGAGAGGCAGATACGCAGTATTTT
cdr3_aa: CASSIGGLGEADTQYF